The 9 T cell receptor beta chains below were found in one sample sequenced in a study of identifying expanded T cells in peripheral blood. The data were produced by immunoSEQ multiplex PCR, yet TCRdb's version contains in-frame clones alone and is incomplete. The table has around 100,000 clones, 80% to 90% seen once. The sample consisted of blood. Source of these receptors: a person aged 18 to 75 in good health.

The chain couples TRBV19 to TRBJ1-3; D is unresolved. This CDR3 spans 14 amino acids. V was shortened by 3 bases and J by 1 base, with 7 bases between the two germline ends. CDR1 is LNHDA, CDR2 SQIVND, per germline (reference sequence). CDR3 amino acids: CASSIGKSGNTIYF. DNA for the CDR3: TGTGCCAGTAGTATTGGAAAATCTGGAAACACCATATATTTT.

J is TRBJ2-1 and V is TRBV7-2; the D is unclear. The CDR3 has 13 amino acids. Looked up from germline, CDR1 is SGHTA and CDR2 is FQGNSA. Trimming cost V 5 bases and J 5 bases, with 10 bases left between them. The CDR3 nucleotides are TGTGCCAGCAGCCCACCCCGTAACAATGAGCAGTTCTTC. Encoded protein: CASSPPRNNEQFF.

The rearrangement links TRBV5-6 to TRBJ1-1; 11 positions match TRBD1. J gave up 4 bases and V 2 bases, and 4 bases lay outside the gene matches. There are 15 residues in the CDR3. Per the germline V gene, CDR1 is SGHDT and CDR2 is YYEEEE. CDR3 nucleotide sequence: TGTGCCAGCAGCTTTGGACAGGGGGCAATCACTGAAGCTTTCTTT. Its translation is CASSFGQGAITEAFF. The variable domain in full, with the rest retrieved from reference TRBV5-6 and TRBJ1-1, is DAGVTQSPTHLIKTRGQQVTLRCSPKSGHDTVSWYQQALGQGPQFIFQYYEEEERQRGNFPDRFSGHQFPNYSSELNVNALLLGDSALYLCASSFGQGAITEAFFGQGTRLTVV.

The chain links TRBV2 to TRBJ2-1, with 8 nucleotides matching TRBD1. V shed 6 bases, J shed 7 bases, and the junction held 5 bases outside the gene matches. The CDR3 runs 13 residues. Germline V gives CDR1 SNHLY, CDR2 FYNNEI. The CDR3, as DNA: TGTGCCAGCAGAGGGACAGGAGGGAATGAGCAGTTCTTC. Its protein is CASRGTGGNEQFF.

The sample holds one count of this clone. The rearrangement joins TRBV4-1 to TRBJ2-7, with D hard to call. Germline V gene sequence: CDR1 MGHRA, CDR2 YSYEKL. Trimming removed 6 bases from V and 0 bases from J, with 9 bases in between. CDR3 length: 13 amino acids. CDR3 in DNA: TGCGCCAGCAGACCACTGAACTCCTACGAGCAGTACTTC. It translates to CASRPLNSYEQYF.

This sequence joins TRBV4-2 and TRBJ1-2, with D tentatively TRBD1 (5 bases). Germline V gives CDR1 LGHNA, CDR2 YNFKEQ. The length of the CDR3 is 15 residues. Trimming shortened V by 0 bases and J by 3 bases, and 11 bases separated the two germline ends. The CDR3 region is CASSQEINRYYGYTF. Written as DNA, the CDR3 is TGTGCCAGCAGCCAAGAAATCAACAGGTACTATGGCTACACCTTC.

The rearrangement links TRBV15 to TRBJ2-1; D gene unclear. The CDR3 is made up of 16 amino acids. Germline V gene data show CDR1 as LNHNV and CDR2 as YYDKDF (reference sequence). Trimming removed 3 bases from V and 0 bases from J, with 12 bases in between. CDR3 region: CATSRLKRSSYNEQFF. The CDR3 region has the DNA TGTGCCACCAGCAGGTTAAAGAGGAGCTCCTACAATGAGCAGTTCTTC. The whole variable domain, remainder taken from reference TRBV15 and TRBJ2-1, is DAMVIQNPRYQVTQFGKPVTLSCSQTLNHNVMYWYQQKSSQAPKLLFHYYDKDFNNEADTPDNFQSRRPNTSFCFLDIRSPGLGDTAMYLCATSRLKRSSYNEQFFGPGTRLTVL.

CDR3 sequence: CSAGQGNYGYTF. In DNA form, the CDR3 reads TGCAGCGCGGGACAGGGGAACTATGGCTACACCTTC. The chain has TRBV29-1 and TRBJ1-2; TRBD1 matches 10 bases. After removal of 7 bases from V and 2 bases from J, the junction contained 1 base not matched to a gene. CDR1 and CDR2 (germline): SQVTM, ANQGSEA. This CDR3 has 12 residues.

This rearrangement joins TRBV7-9 to TRBJ2-7; 9 positions agree with TRBD2. CDR3 length: 19 residues. V dropped 4 bases and J dropped 0; count of bases not matched to a gene: 16. From germline, CDR1 is SEHNR and CDR2 FQNEAQ (reference sequence). CDR3 bases: TGTGCCAGCAGCTCTCGGACCGGACTAGCGAGTTTGAGCTCCTACGAGCAGTACTTC. Protein sequence: CASSSRTGLASLSSYEQYF.